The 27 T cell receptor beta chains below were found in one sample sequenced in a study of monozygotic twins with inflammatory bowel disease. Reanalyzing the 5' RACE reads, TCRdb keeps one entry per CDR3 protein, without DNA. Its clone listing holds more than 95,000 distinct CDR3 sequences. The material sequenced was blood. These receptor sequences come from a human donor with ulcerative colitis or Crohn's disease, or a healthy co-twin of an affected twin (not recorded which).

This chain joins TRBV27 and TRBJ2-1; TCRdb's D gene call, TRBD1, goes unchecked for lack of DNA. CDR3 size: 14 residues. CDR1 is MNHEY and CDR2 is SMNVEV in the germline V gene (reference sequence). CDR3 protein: CASSFRPPLWEQFF.

This chain's CDR3 is CASSLATGGFGNTIYF. The J gene is TRBJ1-3, the V gene TRBV7-2; TCRdb calls TRBD1, which cannot be checked without DNA. Germline V gene data show CDR1 as SGHTA and CDR2 as FQGNSA. The CDR3 runs to 16 residues.

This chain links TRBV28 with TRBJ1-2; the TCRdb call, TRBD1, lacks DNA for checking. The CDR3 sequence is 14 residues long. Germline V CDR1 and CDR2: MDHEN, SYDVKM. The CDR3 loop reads CANRGQGKGNGYTF.

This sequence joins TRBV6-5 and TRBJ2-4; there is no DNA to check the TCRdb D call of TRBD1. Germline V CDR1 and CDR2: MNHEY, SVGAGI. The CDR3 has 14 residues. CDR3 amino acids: CASSSDWPGNIQYF.

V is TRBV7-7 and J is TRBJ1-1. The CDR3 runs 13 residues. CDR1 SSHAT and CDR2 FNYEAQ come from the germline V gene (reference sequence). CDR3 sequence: CASSTRTDTEAFF.

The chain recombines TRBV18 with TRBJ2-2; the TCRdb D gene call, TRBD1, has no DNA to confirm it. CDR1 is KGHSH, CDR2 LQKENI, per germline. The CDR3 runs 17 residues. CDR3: CASSPGQTGPDTGELFF.

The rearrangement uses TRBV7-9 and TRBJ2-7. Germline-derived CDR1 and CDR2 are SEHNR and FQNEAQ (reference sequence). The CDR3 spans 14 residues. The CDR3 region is CASSLSGRWYEQYF.

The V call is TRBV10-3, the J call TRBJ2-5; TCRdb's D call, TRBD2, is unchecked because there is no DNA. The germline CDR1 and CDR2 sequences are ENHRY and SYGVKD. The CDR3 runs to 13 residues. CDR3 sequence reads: CAVKRGGQETQYF.

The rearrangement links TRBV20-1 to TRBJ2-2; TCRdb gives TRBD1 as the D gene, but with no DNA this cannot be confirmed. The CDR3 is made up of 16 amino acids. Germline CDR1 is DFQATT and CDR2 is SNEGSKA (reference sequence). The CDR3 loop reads CSARVTGKTNTGELFF.

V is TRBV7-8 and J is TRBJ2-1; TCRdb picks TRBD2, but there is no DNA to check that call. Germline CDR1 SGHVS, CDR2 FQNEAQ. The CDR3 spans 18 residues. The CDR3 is CASSLRASGSTSYNEQFF.

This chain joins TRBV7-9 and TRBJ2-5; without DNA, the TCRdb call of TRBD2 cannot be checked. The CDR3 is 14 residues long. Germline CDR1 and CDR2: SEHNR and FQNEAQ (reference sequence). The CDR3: CASSPGTAQETQYF.

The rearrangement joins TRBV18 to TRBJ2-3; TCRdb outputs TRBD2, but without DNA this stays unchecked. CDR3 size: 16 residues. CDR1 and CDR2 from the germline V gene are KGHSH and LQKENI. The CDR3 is CASSPPGIAGAHTQYF.

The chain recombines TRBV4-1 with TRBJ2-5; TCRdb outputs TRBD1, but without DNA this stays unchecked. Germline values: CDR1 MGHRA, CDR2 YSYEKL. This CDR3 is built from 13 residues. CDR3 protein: CASSPDREETQYF.

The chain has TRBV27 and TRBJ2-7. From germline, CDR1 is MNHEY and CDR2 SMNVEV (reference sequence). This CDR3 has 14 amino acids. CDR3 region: CASSFSGVWYEQYF.

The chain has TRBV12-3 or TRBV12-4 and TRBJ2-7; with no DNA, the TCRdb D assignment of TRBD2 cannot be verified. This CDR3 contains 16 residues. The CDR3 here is CASSPASGSRAYEQYF.

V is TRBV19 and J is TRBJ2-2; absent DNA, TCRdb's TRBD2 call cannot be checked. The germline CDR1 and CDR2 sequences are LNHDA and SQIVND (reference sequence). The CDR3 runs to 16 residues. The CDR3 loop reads CASSIPSGSITGELFF.

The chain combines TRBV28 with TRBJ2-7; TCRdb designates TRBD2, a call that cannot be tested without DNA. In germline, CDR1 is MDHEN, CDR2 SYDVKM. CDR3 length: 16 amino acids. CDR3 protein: CASTLSGSGYSYEQYF.

The CDR3 spells CASSPSLLQGASEKLFF. The chain links TRBV7-2 to TRBJ1-4; without DNA, the TCRdb call of TRBD1 cannot be checked. This CDR3 spans 17 amino acids. Germline V gene data show CDR1 as SGHTA and CDR2 as FQGNSA.

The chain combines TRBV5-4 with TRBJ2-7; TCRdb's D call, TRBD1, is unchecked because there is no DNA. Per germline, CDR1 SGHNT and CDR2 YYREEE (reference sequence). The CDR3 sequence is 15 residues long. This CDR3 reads CASSLEIQGLGEQYF.

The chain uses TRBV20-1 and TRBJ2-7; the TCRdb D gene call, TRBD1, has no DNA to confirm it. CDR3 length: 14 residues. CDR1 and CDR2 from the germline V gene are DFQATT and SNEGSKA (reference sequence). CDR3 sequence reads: CSAPEGTGSYEQYF.

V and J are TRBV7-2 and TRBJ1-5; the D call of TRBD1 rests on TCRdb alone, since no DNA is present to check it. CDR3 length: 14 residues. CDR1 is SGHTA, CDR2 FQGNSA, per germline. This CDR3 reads CASSHTRDNQPQHF. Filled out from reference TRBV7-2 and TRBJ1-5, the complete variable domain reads GAGVSQSPSNKVTEKGKDVELRCDPISGHTALYWYRQSLGQGLEFLIYFQGNSAPDKSGLPSDRFSAERTGGSVSTLTIQRTQQEDSAVYLCASSHTRDNQPQHFGDGTRLSIL.

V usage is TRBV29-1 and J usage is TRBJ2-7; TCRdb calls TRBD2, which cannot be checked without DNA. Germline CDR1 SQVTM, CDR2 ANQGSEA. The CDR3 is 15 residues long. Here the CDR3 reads CSVEDPLAGSYEQYF.

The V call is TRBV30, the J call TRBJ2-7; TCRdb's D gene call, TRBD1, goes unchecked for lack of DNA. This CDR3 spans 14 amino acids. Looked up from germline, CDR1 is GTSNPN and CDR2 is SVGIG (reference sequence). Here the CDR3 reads CAWSLGTGGYEQYF.

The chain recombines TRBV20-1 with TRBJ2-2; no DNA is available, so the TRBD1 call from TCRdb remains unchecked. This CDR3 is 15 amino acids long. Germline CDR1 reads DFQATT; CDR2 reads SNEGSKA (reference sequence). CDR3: CSASYGIANTGELFF.

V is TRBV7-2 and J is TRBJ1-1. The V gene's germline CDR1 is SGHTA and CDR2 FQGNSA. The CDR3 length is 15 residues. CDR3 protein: CASSLQSHFNTEAFF.

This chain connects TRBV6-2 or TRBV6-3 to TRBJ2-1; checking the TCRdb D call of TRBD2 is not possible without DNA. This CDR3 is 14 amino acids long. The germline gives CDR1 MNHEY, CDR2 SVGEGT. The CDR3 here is CASSQTRYNNEQFF.

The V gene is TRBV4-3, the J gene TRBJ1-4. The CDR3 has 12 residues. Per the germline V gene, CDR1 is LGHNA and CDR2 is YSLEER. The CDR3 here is CASSQIGGKLFF.